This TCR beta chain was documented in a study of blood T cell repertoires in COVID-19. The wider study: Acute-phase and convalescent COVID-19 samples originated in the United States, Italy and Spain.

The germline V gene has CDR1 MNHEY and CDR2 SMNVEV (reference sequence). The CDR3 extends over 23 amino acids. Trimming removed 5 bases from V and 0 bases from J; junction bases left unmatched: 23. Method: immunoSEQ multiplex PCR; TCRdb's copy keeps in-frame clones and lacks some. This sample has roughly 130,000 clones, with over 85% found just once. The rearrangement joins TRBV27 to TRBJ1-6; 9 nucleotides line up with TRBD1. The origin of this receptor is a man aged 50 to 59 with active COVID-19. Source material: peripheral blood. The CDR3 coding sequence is TGTGCCAGCAGTCCCCAATCACCGGGACAGGGAAAATTTACGAGCTCCTATAATTCACCCCTCCACTTT. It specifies CASSPQSPGQGKFTSSYNSPLHF.